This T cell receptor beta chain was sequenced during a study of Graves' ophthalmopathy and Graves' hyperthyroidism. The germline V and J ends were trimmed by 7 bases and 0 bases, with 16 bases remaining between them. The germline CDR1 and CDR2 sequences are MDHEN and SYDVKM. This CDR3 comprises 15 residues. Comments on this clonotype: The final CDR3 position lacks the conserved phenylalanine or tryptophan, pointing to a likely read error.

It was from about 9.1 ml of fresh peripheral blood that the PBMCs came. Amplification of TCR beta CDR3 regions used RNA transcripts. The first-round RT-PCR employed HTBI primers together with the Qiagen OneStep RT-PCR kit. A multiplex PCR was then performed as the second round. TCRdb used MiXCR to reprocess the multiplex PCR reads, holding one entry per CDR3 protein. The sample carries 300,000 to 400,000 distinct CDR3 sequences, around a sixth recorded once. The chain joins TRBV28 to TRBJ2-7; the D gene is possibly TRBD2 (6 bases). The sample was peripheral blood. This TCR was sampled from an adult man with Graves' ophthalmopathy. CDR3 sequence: CASNLGTAPSYEQYI. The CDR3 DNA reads TGTGCCAGCAATCTGGGGACTGCCCCCTCCTACGAGCAGTACATC.